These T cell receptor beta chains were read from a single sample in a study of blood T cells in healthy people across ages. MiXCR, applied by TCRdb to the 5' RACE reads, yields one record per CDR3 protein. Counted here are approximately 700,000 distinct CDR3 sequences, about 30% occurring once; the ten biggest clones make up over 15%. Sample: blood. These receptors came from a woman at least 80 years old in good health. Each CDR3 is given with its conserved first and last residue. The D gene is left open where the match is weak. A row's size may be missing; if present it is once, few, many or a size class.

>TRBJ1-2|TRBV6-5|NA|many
TGTGCCAGCAGTTACAGGTGGAATTCCTATGGCTACACCTTC
CASSYRWNSYGYTF
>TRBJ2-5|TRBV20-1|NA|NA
TGCAGTGCTAGAGACCGAAGGGCGATTCAAGCCCAGTACTTC
CSARDRRAIQAQYF
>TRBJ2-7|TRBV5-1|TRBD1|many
TGCGCCAGCAGCCGTCGGACAGGCACCTACGAGCAGTACTTC
CASSRRTGTYEQYF
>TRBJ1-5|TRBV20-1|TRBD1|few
TGCAGTGCTAGAGATCTCAGGGGGAATCAGCCCCAGCATTTT
CSARDLRGNQPQHF
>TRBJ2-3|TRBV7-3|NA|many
TGTGCCAGCAGCTCAATGACAGCTAGCACAGATACGCAGTATTTT
CASSSMTASTDTQYF
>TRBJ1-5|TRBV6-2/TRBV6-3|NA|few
TGTGCCAGCAGTTACGGGAGTACAGGCACAAATCAGCCCCAGCATTTT
CASSYGSTGTNQPQHF
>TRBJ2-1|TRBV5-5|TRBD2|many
TGTGCCAGCAGCTTGGAGGCTAGCGGGTTCTATGAGCAGTTCTTC
CASSLEASGFYEQFF
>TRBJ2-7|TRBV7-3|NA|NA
TGTGCCACCAGTGATTCGCACGAGCAGTACTTC
CATSDSHEQYF
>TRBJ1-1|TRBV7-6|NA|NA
TGTGCCAGCACCCCACCCACAGGAACTTTCACTGAAGCTTTCTTT
CASTPPTGTFTEAFF
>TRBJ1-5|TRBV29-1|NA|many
TGCAGCGTCAGGGACAGCAATCAGCCCCAGCATTTT
CSVRDSNQPQHF